The sample holds many counts of the clone carrying this TCR beta chain. Its antigen is undetermined. This entry comes from a study of neurological immune-mediated disorders. Study-level findings and limits: HTLV-1-associated myelopathy had the most TCR clonal expansion, whereas multiple sclerosis had the least (lower than in healthy controls). There were no CDR3 amino acid sequences shared by expanded clones across subjects, a result suggesting private repertoires in all groups.

For sorted libraries, the input was roughly 1 million CD4+ or CD8+ T cells. J lost 0 bases, V lost 6 bases, and 6 bases had no gene match. CDR1 is ENHRY, CDR2 SYGVKD, per germline. The CDR3 covers 15 residues. A single record per CDR3 protein comes from TCRdb applying MiXCR to the 5' RACE reads. The sample contains tens of thousands of distinct CDR3 sequences, about 14% of which appear only once. The chain links TRBV10-3 to TRBJ1-1, with TRBD1 matching over 8 bases. The sequence was collected from an older woman with HTLV-1-associated myelopathy (HAM/TSP). Specimen: CD4+ T cells from blood. CDR3: CAIRDREDMNTEAFF. In nucleotides, the CDR3 is TGTGCCATCAGGGACAGGGAGGACATGAACACTGAAGCTTTCTTT.